This T cell receptor (beta chain) derives from a study of shared clonotypes between healthy human individuals. Study-wide background: Donors had three CD4 naive, three CD4 memory, two CD8 naive and one CD8 memory plate apiece.

A remark on this clone: As yet, its antigen is unknown.

With 5 bases removed from V and 0 bases from J, the gap between germline ends came to 14 bases. This CDR3 spans 16 amino acids. The germline CDR1 and CDR2 sequences are LNHDA and SQIVND (reference sequence). General study results and limits: With a few donors compared, 5% to 5.5% of naive CD4 clonotypes were shared.

Data came from immunoSEQ multiplex PCR; TCRdb stores just in-frame clones and leaves some out. The table lists more than 2,000,000 clones, over 85% of them singletons. The receptor was derived from a man aged 18 to 30 in good health. V usage is TRBV19 and J usage is TRBJ2-1; the D is unclear. Material for sequencing was naive CD4+ T cells sorted from blood. As for subset: CD45RA+ positively selected. In nucleotides, the CDR3 is TGTGCCAGTAGTCCAAGGACCACGAGCTCCTACAATGAGCAGTTCTTC. Translation: CASSPRTTSSYNEQFF.